This TCR beta chain was recorded in a study of shared clonotypes between healthy human individuals. Regarding the study as a whole: Around 5% was the fraction of naive CD4 clonotypes found shared across four donors.

Profiled with immunoSEQ multiplex PCR; TCRdb holds only in-frame clones, not every one. The sample lists 170,000 or so clones, approximately 70% occurring once. Germline V lookup: CDR1 LNHDA, CDR2 SQIVND (reference sequence). Trimming shortened V by 5 bases and J by 3 bases, and 14 bases separated the two germline ends. The CDR3 contains 14 residues. A note on this clone: Its cognate antigen is unknown.

The chain uses TRBV19 and TRBJ2-7; tentatively, D is TRBD2 (6 bases). The source is a man under 40 in good health. The sequenced sample consisted of memory CD4+ T cells sorted from blood. Specified subset: CD45RA-negative fraction. Written as DNA, the CDR3 is TGTGCCAGTAGTCGGGGCGGGATGTACTACGAGCAGTACTTC. This encodes CASSRGGMYYEQYF.